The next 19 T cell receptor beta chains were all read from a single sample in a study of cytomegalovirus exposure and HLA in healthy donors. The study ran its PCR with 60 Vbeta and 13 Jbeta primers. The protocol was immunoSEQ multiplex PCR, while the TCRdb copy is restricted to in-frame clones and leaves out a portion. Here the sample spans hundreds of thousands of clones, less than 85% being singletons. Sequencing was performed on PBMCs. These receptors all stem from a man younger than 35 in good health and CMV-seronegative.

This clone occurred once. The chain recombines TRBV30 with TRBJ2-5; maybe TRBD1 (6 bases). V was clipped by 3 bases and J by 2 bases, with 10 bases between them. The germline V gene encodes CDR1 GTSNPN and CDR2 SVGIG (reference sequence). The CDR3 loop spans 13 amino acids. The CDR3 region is CAWRGRGQETQYF. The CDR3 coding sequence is TGTGCCTGGAGGGGCAGGGGTCAAGAGACCCAGTACTTC.

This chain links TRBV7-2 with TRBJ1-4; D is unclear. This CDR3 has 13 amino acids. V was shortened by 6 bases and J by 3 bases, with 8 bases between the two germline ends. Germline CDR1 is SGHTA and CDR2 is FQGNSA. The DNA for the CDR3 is TGTGCCAGCAGGGCAGTACCTAATGAAAAACTGTTTTTT. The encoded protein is CASRAVPNEKLFF. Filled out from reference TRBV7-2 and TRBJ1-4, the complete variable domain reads GAGVSQSPSNKVTEKGKDVELRCDPISGHTALYWYRQSLGQGLEFLIYFQGNSAPDKSGLPSDRFSAERTGGSVSTLTIQRTQQEDSAVYLCASRAVPNEKLFFGSGTQLSVL.

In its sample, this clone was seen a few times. The CDR3 sequence is CASSEWGGTEAFF. CDR3 coding DNA: TGCGCCAGCAGTGAGTGGGGGGGGACTGAAGCTTTCTTT. The chain carries TRBV10-2 and TRBJ1-1; the D gene is possibly TRBD1 (5 bases). The CDR3 contains 13 residues. Trimming pared 1 base from V and 5 bases from J, leaving 8 bases between. The germline V gene has CDR1 WSHSY and CDR2 SAAADI.

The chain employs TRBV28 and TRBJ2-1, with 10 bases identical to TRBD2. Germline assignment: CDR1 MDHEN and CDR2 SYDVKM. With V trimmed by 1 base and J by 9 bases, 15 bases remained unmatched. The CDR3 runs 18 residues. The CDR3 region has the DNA TGTGCCAGCAGTTTATACCCCCCTAGCGGGAGTTTAACGGGTGAGCAGTTCTTC. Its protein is CASSLYPPSGSLTGEQFF.

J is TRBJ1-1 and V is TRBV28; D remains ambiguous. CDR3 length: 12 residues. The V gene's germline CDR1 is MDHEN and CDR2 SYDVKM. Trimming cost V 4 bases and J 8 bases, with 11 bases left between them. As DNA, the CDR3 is TGTGCCAGCAGTTGGGTAGGGAGCGAAGCTTTCTTT. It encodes CASSWVGSEAFF.

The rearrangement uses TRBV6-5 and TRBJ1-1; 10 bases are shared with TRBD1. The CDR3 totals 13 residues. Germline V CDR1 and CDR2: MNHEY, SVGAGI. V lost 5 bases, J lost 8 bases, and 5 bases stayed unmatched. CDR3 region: CASSPGQGNEAFF. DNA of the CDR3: TGTGCCAGCAGTCCGGGACAGGGGAACGAAGCTTTCTTT.

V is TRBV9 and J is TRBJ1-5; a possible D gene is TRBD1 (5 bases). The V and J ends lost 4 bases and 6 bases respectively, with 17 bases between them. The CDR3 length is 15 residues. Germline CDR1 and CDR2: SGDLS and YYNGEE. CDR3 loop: CASSQGYSAGQPQHF. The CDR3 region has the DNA TGTGCCAGCAGCCAGGGTTATTCCGCAGGTCAGCCCCAGCATTTT.

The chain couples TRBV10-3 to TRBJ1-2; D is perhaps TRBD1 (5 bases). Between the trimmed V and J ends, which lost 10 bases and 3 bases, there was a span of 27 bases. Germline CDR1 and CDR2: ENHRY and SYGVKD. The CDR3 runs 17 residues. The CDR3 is CATGGSSGTDKDYGYTF. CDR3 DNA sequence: TGTGCCACGGGGGGATCTAGCGGGACGGATAAGGACTATGGCTACACCTTC.

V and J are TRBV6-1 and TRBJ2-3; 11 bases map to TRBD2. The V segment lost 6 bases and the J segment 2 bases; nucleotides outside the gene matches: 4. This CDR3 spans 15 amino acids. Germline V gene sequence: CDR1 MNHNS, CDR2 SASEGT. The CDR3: CASRLAGGYTDTQYF. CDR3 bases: TGTGCCAGCAGGCTAGCGGGGGGCTACACAGATACGCAGTATTTT.

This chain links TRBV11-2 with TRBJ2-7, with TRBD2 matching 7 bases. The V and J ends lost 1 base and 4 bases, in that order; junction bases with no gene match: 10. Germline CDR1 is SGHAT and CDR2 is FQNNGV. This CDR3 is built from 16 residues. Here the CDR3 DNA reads TGTGCCAGCAGCTTAGGTCGGGGAGGGGAAGGGTACGAGCAGTACTTC. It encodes CASSLGRGGEGYEQYF.

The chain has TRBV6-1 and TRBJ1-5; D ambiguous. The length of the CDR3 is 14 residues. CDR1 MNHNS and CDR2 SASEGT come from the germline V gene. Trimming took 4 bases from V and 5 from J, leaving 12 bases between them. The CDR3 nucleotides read TGTGCCAGCAGTGTATCAGACACCTATCAGCCCCAGCATTTT. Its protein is CASSVSDTYQPQHF.

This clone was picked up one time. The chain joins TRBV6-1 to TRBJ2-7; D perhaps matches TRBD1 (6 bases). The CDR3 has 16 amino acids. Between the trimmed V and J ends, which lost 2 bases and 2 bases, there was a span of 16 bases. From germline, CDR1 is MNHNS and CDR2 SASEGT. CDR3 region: CASSERERTVAYEQYF. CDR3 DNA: TGTGCCAGCAGTGAACGCGAAAGGACAGTTGCCTACGAGCAGTACTTC.

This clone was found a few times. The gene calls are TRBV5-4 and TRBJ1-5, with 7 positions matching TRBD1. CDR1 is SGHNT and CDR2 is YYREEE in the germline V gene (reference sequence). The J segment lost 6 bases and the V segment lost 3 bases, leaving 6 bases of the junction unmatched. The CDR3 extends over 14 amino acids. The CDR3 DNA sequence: TGTGCCAGCAGCTCACAGGGGACGGGTCAGCCCCAGCATTTT. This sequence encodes CASSSQGTGQPQHF.

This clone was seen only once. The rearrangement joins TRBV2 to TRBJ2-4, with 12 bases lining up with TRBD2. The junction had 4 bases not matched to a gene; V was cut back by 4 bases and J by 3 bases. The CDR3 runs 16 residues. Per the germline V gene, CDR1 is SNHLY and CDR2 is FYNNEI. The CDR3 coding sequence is TGTGCCAGCAGTGGACTAGCGGGAGATGTCAAAAACATTCAGTACTTC. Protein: CASSGLAGDVKNIQYF.

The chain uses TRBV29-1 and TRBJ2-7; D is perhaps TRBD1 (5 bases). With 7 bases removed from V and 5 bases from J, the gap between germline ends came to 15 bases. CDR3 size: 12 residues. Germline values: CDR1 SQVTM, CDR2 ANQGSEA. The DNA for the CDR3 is TGCAGCGCGCTAGACAGAGGAAACGAGCAGTACTTC. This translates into CSALDRGNEQYF.

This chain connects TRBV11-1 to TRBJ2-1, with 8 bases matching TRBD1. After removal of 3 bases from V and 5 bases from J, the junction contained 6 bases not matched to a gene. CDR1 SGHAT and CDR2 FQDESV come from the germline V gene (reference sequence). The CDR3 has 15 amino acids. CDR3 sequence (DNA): TGTGCCAGCAGCTTCGAGGACAGGGCCGACAATGAGCAGTTCTTC. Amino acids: CASSFEDRADNEQFF.

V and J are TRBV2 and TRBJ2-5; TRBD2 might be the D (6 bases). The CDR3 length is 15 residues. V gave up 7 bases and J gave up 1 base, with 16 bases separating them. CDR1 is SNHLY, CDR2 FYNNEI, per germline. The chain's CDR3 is CASIRELTAQETQYF. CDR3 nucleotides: TGTGCCAGCATACGGGAGTTGACGGCCCAAGAGACCCAGTACTTC. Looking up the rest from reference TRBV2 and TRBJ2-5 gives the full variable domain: EPEVTQTPSHQVTQMGQEVILRCVPISNHLYFYWYRQILGQKVEFLVSFYNNEISEKSEIFDDQFSVERPDGSNFTLKIRSTKLEDSAMYFCASIRELTAQETQYFGPGTRLLVL.

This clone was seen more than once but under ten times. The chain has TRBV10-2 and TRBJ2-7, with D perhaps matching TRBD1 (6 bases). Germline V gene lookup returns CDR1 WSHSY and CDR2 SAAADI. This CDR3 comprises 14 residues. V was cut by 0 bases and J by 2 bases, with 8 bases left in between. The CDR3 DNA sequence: TGCGCCAGCAGTGAGTCGTGGGGGCCCTACGAGCAGTACTTC. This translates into CASSESWGPYEQYF.

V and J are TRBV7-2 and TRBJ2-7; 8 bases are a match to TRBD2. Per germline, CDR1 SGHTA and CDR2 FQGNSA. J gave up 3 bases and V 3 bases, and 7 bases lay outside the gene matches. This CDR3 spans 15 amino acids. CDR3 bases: TGTGCCAGCAGCTTCCGACTAGCGCAACTCTACGAGCAGTACTTC. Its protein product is CASSFRLAQLYEQYF.